This record covers a single T cell receptor beta chain. No antigen is known for it. This specimen belongs to a study of identifying expanded T cells in peripheral blood. No infections or other immune events were documented during collection. There are 14 residues in the CDR3. Germline trimming cut 8 bases from V and 2 bases from J; bases unmatched to any gene: 8. Germline CDR1 and CDR2: MNHNY and SVGAGI (reference sequence). Assay: immunoSEQ multiplex PCR; the TCRdb copy retains only in-frame clones and omits some. This table holds around 130,000 clones, approximately 86% found once. Study findings and constraints: Clone count variance between roughly 2-week samples rose with total template count. Roughly 1.2 clones differed between technical replicates, versus around 15 and 18 over time.

The specimen was blood. The sequence came from a person aged 18 to 70 in good health. The chain combines TRBV6-6 with TRBJ2-5; 7 positions agree with TRBD2. CDR3 loop: CASWQGGLQETQYF. CDR3 nucleotides: TGTGCCAGCTGGCAGGGAGGGTTGCAAGAGACCCAGTACTTC.